The 31 T cell receptor beta chains presented below share a single source sample, sequenced in a study of memory CD8 T cells in hepatitis C reinfection. Time point defined: pre-reinfection, 55 to 20 weeks before reinfection detection. Sorted cells were sequenced directly ex vivo without any in vitro expansion. Measured with immunoSEQ multiplex PCR; TCRdb has only the in-frame clones, and not every one. Among approximately 50,000 clones listed, around nine tenths were seen once. Sequences were obtained from naive CD8+ T cells sorted from blood. The receptors derive from a man between 18 and 35 years old with hepatitis C virus infection.

In DNA form, the CDR3 reads TGTGCCAGCAGTTCGACCTCCCGACATTTCTACGAGCAGTACTTC. Its protein product is CASSSTSRHFYEQYF. This sequence joins TRBV27 and TRBJ2-7; D remains unclear. V was pared by 4 bases and J by 3 bases, with 16 bases between. CDR3 length equals 15 residues. CDR1 and CDR2 from the germline V gene are MNHEY and SMNVEV (reference sequence).

This clone came up once. The rearrangement links TRBV30 to TRBJ2-2; D is uncertain. The ends were cut back, 2 bases at V and 0 bases at J, with 7 bases in the middle. Germline-derived CDR1 and CDR2 are GTSNPN and SVGIG (reference sequence). This CDR3 comprises 14 residues. The DNA for the CDR3 is TGTGCCTGGAGTAAAGCTACGAACACCGGGGAGCTGTTTTTT. It specifies CAWSKATNTGELFF. The entire variable domain, with the rest obtained from reference TRBV30 and TRBJ2-2, is as follows: SQTIHQWPATLVQPVGSPLSLECTVEGTSNPNLYWYRQAAGRGLQLLFYSVGIGQISSEVPQNLSASRPQDRQFILSSKKLLLSDSGFYLCAWSKATNTGELFFGEGSRLTVL.

V usage is TRBV7-2 and J usage is TRBJ2-7; D is perhaps TRBD1 (6 bases). V was cut by 3 bases and J by 2 bases, with 14 bases left in between. The CDR3 has 15 residues. CDR1 SGHTA and CDR2 FQGNSA come from the germline V gene. CDR3 protein: CASSFPGQGPYEQYV. Here the CDR3 DNA reads TGTGCCAGCAGCTTCCCGGGACAAGGTCCCTACGAGCAGTACGTC.

The V call is TRBV11-2, the J call TRBJ2-3; 8 nucleotides match TRBD1. V was clipped by 5 bases and J by 6 bases; unmatched bases: 16. CDR1 and CDR2 (germline): SGHAT, FQNNGV. The CDR3 consists of 17 residues. The CDR3 loop is CASSGKLQGAEGDTQYF. The CDR3 region has the DNA TGTGCCAGCAGCGGCAAGCTCCAGGGGGCGGAGGGCGATACGCAGTATTTT.

This clone was found once. CDR3: CASTLEGENRSPLHF. The CDR3 nucleotides are TGTGCCAGCACCTTAGAGGGGGAAAATCGATCACCCCTCCACTTT. The V and J genes are TRBV6-1 and TRBJ1-6; a possible D gene is TRBD1 (6 bases). CDR3 size: 15 residues. V was cut by 7 bases and J by 10 bases, with 20 bases left in between. Germline CDR1 MNHNS, CDR2 SASEGT.

This chain joins TRBV7-6 and TRBJ2-1; TRBD2 might be the D (5 bases). The ends were cut back, 5 bases at V and 2 bases at J, with 13 bases in the middle. Germline V gene sequence: CDR1 SGHVS, CDR2 FNYEAQ. The CDR3 is 15 amino acids. This chain's CDR3 is CASSRSASTYNEQFF. The CDR3 DNA reads TGTGCCAGCAGCCGTTCGGCTAGCACCTACAATGAGCAGTTCTTC.

This chain joins TRBV27 and TRBJ2-7, with 9 nucleotides matching TRBD1. V trimming: 8 bases; J trimming: 4 bases; junction bases outside the gene matches: 6. There are 13 residues in the CDR3. The germline CDR1 and CDR2 sequences are MNHEY and SMNVEV (reference sequence). Here the CDR3 reads CASSWTGAYEQYF. The CDR3 coding sequence is TGTGCCAGCTCCTGGACAGGGGCTTACGAGCAGTACTTC.

This clone was seen a handful of times. Other DNA sequences in the same sample also yield this CDR3. This sequence joins TRBV4-1 and TRBJ1-5, with TRBD1 matching over 9 bases. The CDR3 is 15 residues long. V was pared by 1 base and J by 4 bases, with 2 bases of the junction left unmatched. Germline values: CDR1 MGHRA, CDR2 YSYEKL. The CDR3 DNA sequence: TGCGCCAGCAGCCAAGTGGGACAGGGTAATCAGCCCCAGCATTTT. Translating gives CASSQVGQGNQPQHF.

This chain joins TRBV4-1 and TRBJ1-1; a possible D gene is TRBD1 (5 bases). V shed 4 bases and J shed 6 bases, with 15 bases lying between them. The CDR3 has 14 amino acids. In germline, CDR1 is MGHRA, CDR2 YSYEKL. The CDR3 DNA reads as TGCGCCAGCAGCCCAAACCGGGTAGGGGCTGAAGCTTTCTTT. Protein sequence: CASSPNRVGAEAFF.

The V and J genes are TRBV7-9 and TRBJ1-4, with D possibly TRBD1 on 6 matching bases. With 5 bases removed from V and 0 bases from J, the gap between germline ends came to 19 bases. This CDR3 is 18 amino acids long. Germline V gives CDR1 SEHNR, CDR2 FQNEAQ (reference sequence). The CDR3 loop is CASSPAPGTSTTNEKLFF. CDR3 in DNA: TGTGCCAGCAGCCCAGCCCCCGGGACAAGCACAACTAATGAAAAACTGTTTTTT.

This rearrangement joins TRBV7-8 to TRBJ1-2, with 7 bases aligning to TRBD1. The CDR3 runs 14 residues. Germline CDR1 and CDR2: SGHVS and FQNEAQ. The junction had 8 bases not matched to a gene; V was cut back by 5 bases and J by 5 bases. Here the CDR3 reads CASSPTTGWYGYTF. The CDR3 DNA sequence: TGTGCCAGCAGCCCGACGACAGGGTGGTATGGCTACACCTTC. Supplemented by reference TRBV7-8 and TRBJ1-2, the full variable domain reads GAGVSQSPRYKVAKRGQDVALRCDPISGHVSLFWYQQALGQGPEFLTYFQNEAQLDKSGLPSDRFFAERPEGSVSTLKIQRTQQEDSAVYLCASSPTTGWYGYTFGSGTRLTVV.

This clone was seen a single time. This sample also contains other DNA sequences that code for the same CDR3. The rearrangement links TRBV29-1 to TRBJ2-5; 13 nucleotides align to TRBD2. Germline CDR1 reads SQVTM; CDR2 reads ANQGSEA. The CDR3 has 14 residues. V dropped 6 bases and J dropped 3; count of bases not matched to a gene: 4. CDR3: CSVDGLAGEETQYF. The CDR3, as DNA: TGCAGCGTCGACGGACTAGCGGGAGAAGAGACCCAGTACTTC.

This chain joins TRBV18 and TRBJ2-5, with 8 bases fitting TRBD2. There are 16 residues in the CDR3. J was trimmed by 1 base and V by 3 bases; bases with no gene match: 7. Germline lookup yields CDR1 KGHSH and CDR2 LQKENI. CDR3 nucleotide sequence: TGTGCCAGCTCACCCGGGAGGGCCGGACTCCAAGAGACCCAGTACTTC. Residues: CASSPGRAGLQETQYF.

The gene calls are TRBV27 and TRBJ2-7, with D maybe TRBD1 (5 bases). This CDR3 is built from 13 residues. The V end lost 8 bases, the J end lost 2 bases, and 13 bases lay between the germline ends. Germline-derived CDR1 and CDR2 are MNHEY and SMNVEV (reference sequence). The CDR3 is CASAVGPPYEQYF. The CDR3 region has the DNA TGTGCCAGCGCAGTGGGGCCCCCCTACGAGCAGTACTTC.

The chain recombines TRBV19 with TRBJ2-2, with D maybe TRBD1 (6 bases). The V and J ends lost 5 bases and 5 bases respectively, with 15 bases between them. This CDR3 spans 15 amino acids. Germline CDR1 LNHDA, CDR2 SQIVND (reference sequence). The CDR3 here is CASSPGTRSTGELFF. In DNA, the CDR3 is TGTGCCAGTAGTCCCGGGACAAGATCGACCGGGGAGCTGTTTTTT.

The gene calls are TRBV28 and TRBJ2-2; 10 nucleotides align to TRBD1. J gave up 7 bases and V 3 bases, and 11 bases lay outside the gene matches. The CDR3 contains 17 residues. The germline V gene encodes CDR1 MDHEN and CDR2 SYDVKM. CDR3 residues: CASSFPSRTGGIGELFF. DNA of the CDR3: TGTGCCAGCAGTTTTCCTTCCAGGACAGGGGGAATCGGGGAGCTGTTTTTT. Variable domain in full (rest from reference TRBV28 and TRBJ2-2): DVKVTQSSRYLVKRTGEKVFLECVQDMDHENMFWYRQDPGLGLRLIYFSYDVKMKEKGDIPEGYSVSREKKERFSLILESASTNQTSMYLCASSFPSRTGGIGELFFGEGSRLTVL.

The chain links TRBV6-5 to TRBJ2-4; 9 nucleotides align to TRBD2. The length of the CDR3 is 15 residues. Trimming removed 0 bases from V and 7 bases from J; junction bases left unmatched: 4. Germline CDR1 is MNHEY and CDR2 is SVGAGI. DNA for the CDR3: TGTGCCAGCAGTTACTCAGCGGGGGGCTGGAACATTCAGTACTTC. This codes for CASSYSAGGWNIQYF.

V and J are TRBV13 and TRBJ2-2; tentative D call: TRBD1 (6 bases). Germline V CDR1 and CDR2: PRHDT, FYEKMQ (reference sequence). Trimming removed 11 bases from V and 3 bases from J, with 19 bases in between. There are 15 residues in the CDR3. The CDR3 DNA follows: TGTGCCTGCGAAAAGGGGGATCGGGACACCGGGGAGCTGTTTTTT. It is translated as CACEKGDRDTGELFF.

This sequence joins TRBV27 and TRBJ2-7, with TRBD2 identical over 7 bases. With 6 bases clipped from V and 5 bases from J, the junction kept 13 bases outside the gene matches. The CDR3 loop spans 15 amino acids. Germline CDR1 is MNHEY and CDR2 is SMNVEV (reference sequence). CDR3 DNA sequence: TGTGCCAGCAGGTTCCTGGGGGGAGGGCCCCACGAGCAGTACTTC. Its protein is CASRFLGGGPHEQYF.

V is TRBV30 and J is TRBJ1-1; D is unresolved. Germline V gene lookup returns CDR1 GTSNPN and CDR2 SVGIG (reference sequence). The ends were cut back, 5 bases at V and 1 base at J, with 14 bases in the middle. The CDR3 totals 14 residues. CDR3 sequence: CAWGWGGENTEAFF. CDR3 DNA sequence: TGTGCCTGGGGTTGGGGAGGTGAGAACACTGAAGCTTTCTTT.

The genes are TRBV5-1 and TRBJ2-3; D might be TRBD1 (5 bases). Germline assignment: CDR1 SGHRS and CDR2 YFSETQ. The CDR3 runs 14 residues. Trimming removed 0 bases from V and 1 base from J, with 6 bases in between. This CDR3 reads CASSLEGGTDTQYF. The CDR3 nucleotides are TGCGCCAGCAGCTTGGAAGGGGGCACAGATACGCAGTATTTT.

The chain links TRBV30 to TRBJ1-1; TRBD1 agrees at 9 bases. V dropped 1 base and J dropped 3; count of bases not matched to a gene: 0. The V gene's germline CDR1 is GTSNPN and CDR2 SVGIG (reference sequence). The CDR3 consists of 13 residues. This CDR3 reads CAWSGTGDTEAFF. As DNA, the CDR3 is TGTGCCTGGAGTGGGACAGGGGACACTGAAGCTTTCTTT.

In this sample, this clone turned up once. The chain combines TRBV4-1 with TRBJ2-5, with 8 bases fitting TRBD2. CDR1 and CDR2 from the germline V gene are MGHRA and YSYEKL. V lost 0 bases and J lost 2; bases outside the gene matches: 5. The CDR3 extends over 16 amino acids. This chain's CDR3 is CASSQEGTSGQETQYF. The CDR3 region has the DNA TGCGCCAGCAGCCAAGAAGGTACTAGCGGACAAGAGACCCAGTACTTC.

The V gene is TRBV19, the J gene TRBJ2-2, with 9 bases matching TRBD2. The V gene end was trimmed by 2 bases and the J gene end by 6 bases; junction bases not matched to a gene: 4. CDR1 is LNHDA and CDR2 is SQIVND in the germline V gene (reference sequence). The CDR3 length is 15 residues. CDR3 sequence (DNA): TGTGCCAGTAGTATACCGGGCGGGGGGGCCGGGGAGCTGTTTTTT. Amino acid sequence: CASSIPGGGAGELFF.

In nucleotides, the CDR3 is TGCGCCAGCAGCCATCCGGGACAGGCTAATGAAAAACTGTTTTTT. This codes for CASSHPGQANEKLFF. The chain has TRBV4-1 and TRBJ1-4; 8 bases are shared with TRBD1. The germline V gene encodes CDR1 MGHRA and CDR2 YSYEKL. The CDR3 is 15 residues long. V trimming: 3 bases; J trimming: 3 bases; junction bases outside the gene matches: 3.

The V and J genes are TRBV27 and TRBJ2-1, with D unclear. Germline CDR1 and CDR2: MNHEY and SMNVEV (reference sequence). Trimming pared 5 bases from V and 0 bases from J, leaving 8 bases between. The CDR3 totals 14 residues. In DNA, the CDR3 is TGTGCCAGCAGTACTTTTAGCTCCTACAATGAGCAGTTCTTC. This gives the protein CASSTFSSYNEQFF.

V is TRBV7-2 and J is TRBJ2-3; 10 bases align to TRBD2. CDR1 SGHTA and CDR2 FQGNSA come from the germline V gene. Germline trimming cut 3 bases from V and 6 bases from J; bases unmatched to any gene: 15. The CDR3 extends over 18 amino acids. The CDR3 here is CASSLGPPSGGAADTQYF. As DNA, the CDR3 is TGTGCCAGCAGCTTGGGCCCTCCAAGCGGGGGGGCTGCGGATACGCAGTATTTT.

There are a few counts of this clone. The chain uses TRBV7-3 and TRBJ1-2, with D perhaps matching TRBD1 (6 bases). Germline CDR1 and CDR2: SGHTA and FQGTGA. Trimming cost V 5 bases and J 1 base, with 11 bases left between them. This CDR3 has 14 residues. This CDR3 reads CASSPGQNNYGYTF. CDR3 coding DNA: TGTGCCAGCAGCCCCGGACAGAATAACTATGGCTACACCTTC.

This chain joins TRBV19 and TRBJ1-6; D may be TRBD1 (6 bases). Germline V gene lookup returns CDR1 LNHDA and CDR2 SQIVND (reference sequence). The V end lost 7 bases, the J end lost 1 base, and 14 bases lay between the germline ends. The CDR3 totals 16 residues. The CDR3 protein is CASNTGTRSYNSPLHF. CDR3 DNA: TGTGCCAGTAACACCGGGACACGGTCCTATAATTCACCCCTCCACTTT.

The chain is built from TRBV5-1 and TRBJ1-1; tentative D call: TRBD1 (6 bases). This CDR3 is built from 15 residues. V lost 1 base and J lost 1, with 11 bases in between. Germline-derived CDR1 and CDR2 are SGHRS and YFSETQ. CDR3 nucleotides: TGCGCCAGCAGCTTGTATGGGGGCCAGAACACTGAAGCTTTCTTT. This codes for CASSLYGGQNTEAFF.

The chain uses TRBV4-1 and TRBJ1-1, with D uncertain. The CDR3 is 15 amino acids. Trimming took 1 base from V and 3 from J, leaving 12 bases between them. CDR1 and CDR2 (germline): MGHRA, YSYEKL. The CDR3 sequence is CASSQAPQLDTEAFF. The DNA for the CDR3 is TGCGCCAGCAGCCAAGCCCCCCAGCTAGACACTGAAGCTTTCTTT.